The present T cell receptor (beta chain) was sequenced within a study of T cells in Graves' hyperthyroidism and ophthalmopathy. RNA transcripts served as the template for amplifying TCR beta CDR3 regions. The HTBI primer set drove a first-round RT-PCR of the TCR CDR3. One entry per CDR3 protein results from TCRdb running MiXCR on the multiplex PCR reads. Seen here are approximately 370,000 distinct CDR3 sequences, 17% observed once, and the top ten hold roughly 35%. The CDR3 consists of 14 residues. Germline CDR1 SGHRS, CDR2 YFSETQ. V gave up 4 bases and J gave up 6 bases; unmatched junction bases: 8. This clonotype was recorded at least ten times.

The sequenced sample consisted of blood. The chain has TRBV5-1 and TRBJ1-1; 8 bases map to TRBD1. This TCR derives from a woman aged 25 to 39 with Graves' hyperthyroidism that later progressed to Graves' ophthalmopathy. The CDR3 region is CASSLSDRGPEAFF. In DNA form, the CDR3 reads TGCGCCAGCAGCCTGAGCGACAGGGGTCCTGAAGCTTTCTTT. The full variable domain, with the rest looked up from reference TRBV5-1 and TRBJ1-1, is KAGVTQTPRYLIKTRGQQVTLSCSPISGHRSVSWYQQTPGQGLQFLFEYFSETQRNKGNFPGRFSGRQFSNSRSEMNVSTLELGDSALYLCASSLSDRGPEAFFGQGTRLTVV.